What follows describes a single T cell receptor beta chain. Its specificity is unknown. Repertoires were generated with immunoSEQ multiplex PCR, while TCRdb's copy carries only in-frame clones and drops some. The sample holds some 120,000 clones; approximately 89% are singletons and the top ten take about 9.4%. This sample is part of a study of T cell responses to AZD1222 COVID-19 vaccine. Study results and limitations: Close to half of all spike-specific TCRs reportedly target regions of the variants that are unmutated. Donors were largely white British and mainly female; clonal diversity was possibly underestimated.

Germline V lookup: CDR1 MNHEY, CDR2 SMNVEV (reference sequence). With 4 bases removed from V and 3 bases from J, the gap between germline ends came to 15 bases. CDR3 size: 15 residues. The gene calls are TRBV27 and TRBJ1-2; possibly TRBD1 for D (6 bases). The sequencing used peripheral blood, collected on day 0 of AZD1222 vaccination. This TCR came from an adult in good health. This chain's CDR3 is CASSSLGGTDYGYTF. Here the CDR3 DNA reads TGTGCCAGCAGTTCCTTGGGGGGCACGGACTATGGCTACACCTTC.